This TCR beta chain was profiled in a study of blood T cells in healthy people across ages. Points from the study as a whole: Unsorted PBMCs ruled out conclusive naive versus antigen-experienced comparison. A greater number of naive CD4+ cells and higher diversity distinguished long-lived donors from aged donors.

As regards this clonotype: What it recognizes is unknown.

The use of a sample-barcoded 5' primer and a J-beta primer mix characterized a second PCR of about 7 to 12 cycles. Each CDR3 protein is one row after TCRdb ran MiXCR on the 5' RACE reads. Found here are fewer than 2 million distinct CDR3 sequences, about 39% of them singletons; the top ten hold approximately 22%. Input material: blood. The clonotype originates from a human donor in good health.

CDR3 amino acids: CSAQVSGTYEQYF. CDR3 coding DNA: TGCAGTGCTCAGGTCTCCGGGACCTACGAGCAGTACTTC. The chain links TRBV20-1 to TRBJ2-5; TRBD2 might be the D (5 bases). The J call could be wrong; TRBJ2-7 is a better fit for the DNA end. Germline V gene data show CDR1 as DFQATT and CDR2 as SNEGSKA (reference sequence). The length of the CDR3 is 13 residues.